The clone carrying this T cell receptor (beta chain) was picked up a small number of times. Its antigen is undetermined. After removal of 4 bases from V and 8 bases from J, the junction contained 6 bases not matched to a gene. The CDR3 consists of 15 residues. CDR1 SGDLS and CDR2 YYNGEE come from the germline V gene. The record originates from a study of T-cell memory formation after mild COVID-19. The study, taken as a whole, reports: Clones shrinking between day 15 and 85 showed a balanced CD4/CD8 split, and those that grew later tilted toward CD4+. Chiefly within CM and EM were the contracting CD4+ clones; CD8+ ones were within EMRA.

It was 5'RACE with constant-segment primers that produced the TCR alpha and TCR beta cDNA libraries, which carried sample barcodes and UMIs. TCRdb fed the 5' RACE reads into MiXCR, producing one record per CDR3 protein. In the table there are fewer than 400,000 distinct CDR3 sequences, approximately 15% of which are singletons. The chain employs TRBV9 and TRBJ2-1, with 13 bases that match TRBD2. Sequencing used PBMCs or a T cell subset sorted from them (not recorded which). This TCR derives from a man between 18 and 35 years old who had mild COVID-19 (a few samples of this study predate the infection). Cell type and time point are not known. CDR3 sequence reads: CASSPTSGGAHEQFF. The CDR3 coding sequence is TGTGCCAGCAGCCCTACTAGCGGGGGGGCACATGAGCAGTTCTTC.